One sample yielded the 21 T cell receptor beta chains listed below, sequenced in a study of cytomegalovirus exposure and HLA in healthy donors. Amplification used 60 Vbeta primers and 13 Jbeta primers. TCRdb's table, derived via immunoSEQ multiplex PCR, lists solely in-frame clones and lacks some. The table has about 130,000 clones, around four fifths seen once. Sample: PBMCs. The source of these receptors is a man aged 25-45 years in good health.

The V gene is TRBV5-1, the J gene TRBJ2-3; 7 nucleotides agree with TRBD2. The germline V gene has CDR1 SGHRS and CDR2 YFSETQ. This CDR3 comprises 19 residues. Trimming cost V 3 bases and J 8 bases; bases outside gene matches: 24. The CDR3, as DNA: TGCGCCAGCAGCTCGACTACCACCGGGGCGGGAGTACGGGTGGTTACGCAGTATTTT. It is translated as CASSSTTTGAGVRVVTQYF.

This clone occurred once. The chain couples TRBV6-1 to TRBJ2-7, with TRBD2 identical over 16 bases. The CDR3 is 15 residues long. The trim removed 7 bases at V and 7 bases at J, leaving 7 bases unmatched. Per germline, CDR1 MNHNS and CDR2 SASEGT. This CDR3 reads CASNSGTSGGGEQYF. The CDR3, as DNA: TGTGCCAGCAACTCAGGGACTAGCGGGGGGGGAGAGCAGTACTTC.

The CDR3 region is CASSEAGHDYGYTF. DNA of the CDR3: TGCGCCAGCAGTGAAGCCGGACACGACTATGGCTACACCTTC. The chain links TRBV10-2 to TRBJ1-2, with TRBD1 as a possible D gene (5 bases). Germline V gene lookup returns CDR1 WSHSY and CDR2 SAAADI. The CDR3 is made up of 14 amino acids. V was trimmed by 3 bases and J by 3 bases, leaving 11 bases between them.

The chain is built from TRBV13 and TRBJ2-1, with 7 nucleotides matching TRBD2. The CDR3 runs to 15 residues. V shed 5 bases and J 4 bases; nucleotides not matched to a gene: 8. Germline CDR1 and CDR2: PRHDT and FYEKMQ (reference sequence). The CDR3 loop is CASSAGLGLYNEQFF. In nucleotides, the CDR3 is TGTGCCAGCAGCGCGGGACTGGGACTATACAATGAGCAGTTCTTC.

The chain employs TRBV9 and TRBJ1-5; D call uncertain. The germline V and J ends were trimmed by 4 bases and 3 bases, with 2 bases remaining between them. This CDR3 is 11 amino acids long. CDR1 is SGDLS, CDR2 YYNGEE, per germline. CDR3 bases: TGTGCCAGCAGCCTCAATCAGCCCCAGCATTTT. Amino acids: CASSLNQPQHF.

A single count supports this clone. The V and J genes are TRBV5-1 and TRBJ2-7, with 11 bases aligning to TRBD1. The germline V gene has CDR1 SGHRS and CDR2 YFSETQ. V shed 4 bases, J shed 5 bases, and the junction held 14 bases outside the gene matches. The CDR3 has 17 residues. The CDR3 nucleotides are TGCGCCAGCAGCCCCCACGCCGGACAGGGGGCTAAAGACGAGCAGTACTTC. This encodes CASSPHAGQGAKDEQYF.

This clone was detected once. The gene calls are TRBV27 and TRBJ1-5, with D unresolved. CDR1 MNHEY and CDR2 SMNVEV come from the germline V gene (reference sequence). With 3 bases removed from V and 3 bases from J, the gap between germline ends came to 9 bases. The CDR3 runs 14 residues. The CDR3 protein is CASSLSGSNQPQHF. In DNA form, the CDR3 reads TGTGCCAGCAGTTTGAGTGGTTCCAATCAGCCCCAGCATTTT.

This clone appeared once. The V and J genes are TRBV5-6 and TRBJ2-1; D unresolved. Germline lookup yields CDR1 SGHDT and CDR2 YYEEEE. This CDR3 is built from 12 residues. V lost 0 bases to trimming and J lost 8 bases, with 6 bases between them. CDR3 DNA: TGTGCCAGCAGCTTGGTGGCTTATGAGCAGTTCTTC. Protein sequence: CASSLVAYEQFF.

The genes are TRBV5-1 and TRBJ2-2, with D possibly TRBD2 on 5 matching bases. The CDR3 spans 13 residues. V shed 5 bases and J shed 4 bases, with 9 bases lying between them. Germline values: CDR1 SGHRS, CDR2 YFSETQ. The CDR3 bases are TGCGCCAGCAGATTTGAGGGCACCGGGGAGCTGTTTTTT. This sequence encodes CASRFEGTGELFF.

This chain joins TRBV5-1 and TRBJ2-5, with D possibly being TRBD2 (5 bases). Germline CDR1 SGHRS, CDR2 YFSETQ. CDR3 size: 13 residues. The V and J ends lost 2 bases and 2 bases respectively, with 7 bases between them. CDR3 sequence (DNA): TGCGCCAGCAGCTTTAGCGTTCAAGAGACCCAGTACTTC. This translates into CASSFSVQETQYF.

The V gene is TRBV7-3, the J gene TRBJ2-5; possibly TRBD1 for D (5 bases). The CDR3 contains 12 residues. V was trimmed by 1 base and J by 7 bases, leaving 7 bases between them. Germline V CDR1 and CDR2: SGHTA, FQGTGA. CDR3 coding DNA: TGTGCCAGCAGCTTAAATCAGGGGACCCAGTACTTC. Amino acids: CASSLNQGTQYF. The full variable domain, rest sourced from reference TRBV7-3 and TRBJ2-5, is GAGVSQTPSNKVTEKGKYVELRCDPISGHTALYWYRQSLGQGPEFLIYFQGTGAADDSGLPNDRFFAVRPEGSVSTLKIQRTERGDSAVYLCASSLNQGTQYFGPGTRLLVL.

The chain recombines TRBV10-3 with TRBJ2-7; D is unresolved. The germline CDR1 and CDR2 sequences are ENHRY and SYGVKD. Trimming shortened V by 8 bases and J by 1 base, and 9 bases separated the two germline ends. The CDR3 has 12 residues. CDR3 nucleotides: TGTGCCATCGGAGTGGCGTCCTACGAGCAGTACTTC. It translates to CAIGVASYEQYF.

The chain combines TRBV6-5 with TRBJ1-2; D might be TRBD1 (6 bases). Germline-derived CDR1 and CDR2 are MNHEY and SVGAGI. The CDR3 sequence is 14 residues long. V lost 0 bases and J 4 bases, leaving 9 bases between the germline ends. CDR3 DNA: TGTGCCAGCAGTTACTCAGGACAGTTCTATGGCTACACCTTC. Translating it yields CASSYSGQFYGYTF.

Only a few counts were recorded for this clone. The V and J genes are TRBV19 and TRBJ2-5, with 7 bases identical to TRBD1. This CDR3 spans 14 amino acids. The ends lost 4 bases at V and 1 base at J; junction bases unmatched: 3. Germline V gives CDR1 LNHDA, CDR2 SQIVND (reference sequence). The CDR3 DNA reads as TGTGCCAGTAGTAGGACAGGTATCCAAGAGACCCAGTACTTC. Translation: CASSRTGIQETQYF.

V and J are TRBV30 and TRBJ2-7; D perhaps matches TRBD2 (6 bases). CDR1 is GTSNPN and CDR2 is SVGIG in the germline V gene (reference sequence). V lost 3 bases, J lost 2 bases, and 17 bases lay in between. The CDR3 has 15 residues. The CDR3: CAWREKGLATYEQYF. The CDR3 DNA reads as TGTGCCTGGAGGGAAAAGGGACTGGCAACCTACGAGCAGTACTTC.

With respect to this clone: Compared with germline, one end of the junction differs, possibly owing to a read error. The chain recombines TRBV7-9 with TRBJ2-5; D unresolved. Germline V CDR1 and CDR2: SEHNR, FQNEAQ (reference sequence). There are 14 residues in the CDR3. The CDR3 DNA reads as TGTTCCAGCAGCACCCGAGGTAGGATGGAGACCCAGTACTTC. Translation gives CSSSTRGRMETQYF.

The chain employs TRBV7-2 and TRBJ1-5; TRBD1 matches 8 bases. This CDR3 is 14 amino acids long. V lost 5 bases to trimming and J lost 3 bases; unmatched junction nucleotides: 3. Looked up from germline, CDR1 is SGHTA and CDR2 is FQGNSA. CDR3 in DNA: TGTGCCAGCAGCGGGACAGGATTCAATCAGCCCCAGCATTTT. This sequence encodes CASSGTGFNQPQHF.

There are a few counts of this clone. The V call is TRBV2, the J call TRBJ2-2; 12 nucleotides align to TRBD2. The CDR3 contains 18 residues. The ends lost 9 bases at V and 1 base at J; junction bases unmatched: 12. Per the germline V gene, CDR1 is SNHLY and CDR2 is FYNNEI. The CDR3 reads CARGGASGRGENTGELFF. DNA of the CDR3: TGTGCCAGAGGGGGGGCTAGCGGGAGGGGGGAGAACACCGGGGAGCTGTTTTTT.

CDR3 in amino acids: CASSPLSGTGGNTIYF. CDR3 nucleotides: TGTGCCAGCAGTCCCTTATCCGGGACAGGGGGAAACACCATATATTTT. The genes are TRBV9 and TRBJ1-3; 9 bases are shared with TRBD1. Germline loops: CDR1 SGDLS, CDR2 YYNGEE. The CDR3 has 16 residues. Losses at the gene ends were 5 bases for V and 4 bases for J; bases not matched to a gene: 10. Full variable domain (remainder filled in from reference TRBV9 and TRBJ1-3): DSGVTQTPKHLITATGQRVTLRCSPRSGDLSVYWYQQSLDQGLQFLIQYYNGEERAKGNILERFSAQQFPDLHSELNLSSLELGDSALYFCASSPLSGTGGNTIYFGEGSWLTVV.

The chain joins TRBV10-1 to TRBJ2-1; 9 bases are a match to TRBD1. The V gene end was trimmed by 5 bases and the J gene end by 0 bases; junction bases not matched to a gene: 5. This CDR3 spans 16 amino acids. Looked up from germline, CDR1 is WNHNN and CDR2 is SYGVQD (reference sequence). CDR3 region: CASSPGTGSSYNEQFF. In nucleotides, the CDR3 is TGCGCCAGCAGTCCCGGGACAGGGTCCTCCTACAATGAGCAGTTCTTC.

The chain is built from TRBV19 and TRBJ2-3; unclear D gene. Germline V CDR1 and CDR2: LNHDA, SQIVND (reference sequence). Trimming shortened V by 4 bases and J by 6 bases, and 8 bases separated the two germline ends. CDR3 size: 12 residues. DNA for the CDR3: TGTGCCAGTAGTACTATCCCCGATACGCAGTATTTT. Residues: CASSTIPDTQYF.